Below are 16 T cell receptor beta chains sequenced from a single sample in a study of identical twins. TCRdb analysed the 5' RACE reads with MiXCR anew, one entry per CDR3 protein. Among approximately 1.8 million distinct CDR3 sequences listed, 25% to 35% were seen once. Sequenced material: cord blood. The receptors were sampled from a newborn girl in good health.

This clonotype has a count of ten or more. A read error may be the cause here, since a much bigger clone is one base away. The J gene is TRBJ2-4, the V gene TRBV28; D is undetermined. The germline V gene encodes CDR1 MDHEN and CDR2 SYDVKM. The CDR3 runs 13 residues. The V gene lost 5 bases and the J gene lost 1 base, with 6 bases spanning the gap. CDR3 coding DNA: TGTGCCAGCAGTATAGGGGCCAAAAACATTCAGTACTTC. Protein sequence: CASSIGAKNIQYF. The full variable domain, its missing parts supplied by reference TRBV28 and TRBJ2-4, is DVKVTQSSRYLVKRTGEKVFLECVQDMDHENMFWYRQDPGLGLRLIYFSYDVKMKEKGDIPEGYSVSREKKERFSLILESASTNQTSMYLCASSIGAKNIQYFGAGTRLSVL.

CDR3 coding DNA: TGCAGTGCTAGAGATCCCCGACCCGCACCCAATGAGCAGTTCTTC. Its translation is CSARDPRPAPNEQFF. This chain links TRBV20-1 with TRBJ2-1; the D is unclear. This CDR3 has 15 residues. Trimming took 0 bases from V and 6 from J, leaving 15 bases between them. Germline lookup yields CDR1 DFQATT and CDR2 SNEGSKA (reference sequence).

Remarks on this clonotype: A clone one base away is much larger, so this may be a read error. The chain joins TRBV24-1 to TRBJ2-7; D remains ambiguous. V was cut by 2 bases and J by 7 bases, with 14 bases left in between. The germline CDR1 and CDR2 sequences are KGHDR and SFDVKD. The CDR3 covers 14 residues. CDR3 in DNA: TGTGCCACCAGTGATTCTGCCCCTTACAATGAGCAGTACTTC. This codes for CATSDSAPYNEQYF.

The V gene is TRBV2, the J gene TRBJ1-2; unclear D gene. Germline V gives CDR1 SNHLY, CDR2 FYNNEI. The V end lost 7 bases, the J end lost 4 bases, and 13 bases lay between the germline ends. This CDR3 region has 13 residues. The CDR3 bases are TGTGCCAGCACCCAAGGAGGGCCCTATGGCTACACCTTC. It is translated as CASTQGGPYGYTF.

This chain uses TRBV28 with TRBJ2-1, with D maybe TRBD2 (6 bases). V was cut by 4 bases and J by 8 bases, with 21 bases left in between. CDR3 length: 16 amino acids. Germline values: CDR1 MDHEN, CDR2 SYDVKM. CDR3 nucleotide sequence: TGTGCCAGCAGTTCATTCAGACTAGAGGGCAATGATGAGCAGTTCTTC. It codes for CASSSFRLEGNDEQFF.

The chain is built from TRBV2 and TRBJ2-5; 9 nucleotides line up with TRBD2. Trimming cost V 7 bases and J 3 bases; bases outside gene matches: 9. This CDR3 contains 15 residues. Germline V gives CDR1 SNHLY, CDR2 FYNNEI. CDR3: CASNGLAGKKETQYF. As DNA, the CDR3 is TGTGCCAGCAATGGTCTAGCGGGGAAGAAAGAGACCCAGTACTTC.

This rearrangement joins TRBV29-1 to TRBJ1-1, with 7 bases lining up with TRBD1. J gave up 1 base and V 7 bases, and 6 bases lay outside the gene matches. Germline-derived CDR1 and CDR2 are SQVTM and ANQGSEA. The CDR3 spans 13 residues. The CDR3 nucleotides read TGCAGCGCTTTGACAGGGTGGAACACTGAAGCTTTCTTT. Its protein is CSALTGWNTEAFF.

This clonotype was counted between two and nine times. The chain combines TRBV28 with TRBJ2-1; 14 bases align to TRBD2. V lost 4 bases, J lost 11 bases, and 13 bases stayed unmatched. CDR3 size: 17 residues. The V gene's germline CDR1 is MDHEN and CDR2 SYDVKM. CDR3 protein: CASSSNRGTSGSKQQFF. The CDR3 DNA reads as TGTGCCAGCAGTTCGAACCGCGGGACTAGCGGGAGCAAGCAGCAGTTCTTC. Full variable domain (remainder filled in from reference TRBV28 and TRBJ2-1): DVKVTQSSRYLVKRTGEKVFLECVQDMDHENMFWYRQDPGLGLRLIYFSYDVKMKEKGDIPEGYSVSREKKERFSLILESASTNQTSMYLCASSSNRGTSGSKQQFFGPGTRLTVL.

This clonotype was recorded at least ten times. One end of the junction does not line up with germline, which may come from a read error. The chain is built from TRBV5-1 and TRBJ2-7; TRBD2 aligns across 9 bases. Germline CDR1 reads SGHRS; CDR2 reads YFSETQ. CDR3 length: 13 amino acids. CDR3 region: CASSSSGTYEQYF. Written as DNA, the CDR3 is TGTGCCAGTAGTTCTAGCGGGACCTACGAGCAGTACTTC. The full variable domain, completed using reference TRBV5-1 and TRBJ2-7, is KAGVTQTPRYLIKTRGQQVTLSCSPISGHRSVSWYQQTPGQGLQFLFEYFSETQRNKGNFPGRFSGRQFSNSRSEMNVSTLELGDSALYLCASSSSGTYEQYFGPGTRLTVT.

The chain couples TRBV20-1 to TRBJ2-1; TRBD2 might be the D (6 bases). Germline CDR1 is DFQATT and CDR2 is SNEGSKA (reference sequence). CDR3 size: 18 residues. The V and J ends lost 0 bases and 2 bases respectively, with 20 bases between them. The CDR3 is CSARDKVEGRGPYNEQFF. CDR3 nucleotides: TGCAGTGCTAGAGATAAGGTAGAGGGGCGGGGACCCTACAATGAGCAGTTCTTC.

The gene calls are TRBV20-1 and TRBJ2-1; D unresolved. Germline assignment: CDR1 DFQATT and CDR2 SNEGSKA (reference sequence). Between the trimmed V and J ends, which lost 2 bases and 10 bases, there was a span of 9 bases. The CDR3 length is 11 residues. CDR3 sequence: CSARSVTEQFF. In DNA, the CDR3 is TGCAGTGCTAGATCGGTTACCGAGCAGTTCTTC.

The genes are TRBV5-4 and TRBJ1-4; D not certain. V lost 0 bases to trimming and J lost 4 bases, with 13 bases between them. Germline loops: CDR1 SGHNT, CDR2 YYREEE (reference sequence). CDR3 length: 16 residues. The CDR3 DNA is TGTGCCAGCAGCTTGGCCTCCGGGAAGGGTAATGAAAAACTGTTTTTT. As protein: CASSLASGKGNEKLFF. The full variable domain, in which reference TRBV5-4 and TRBJ1-4 provide the parts outside the CDR3, is ETGVTQSPTHLIKTRGQQVTLRCSSQSGHNTVSWYQQALGQGPQFIFQYYREEENGRGNFPPRFSGLQFPNYSSELNVNALELDDSALYLCASSLASGKGNEKLFFGSGTQLSVL.

The gene calls are TRBV14 and TRBJ2-3; D perhaps matches TRBD2 (6 bases). V was cut by 5 bases and J by 1 base, with 13 bases left in between. CDR3 size: 15 residues. Germline lookup yields CDR1 SGHDN and CDR2 FVKESK. Here the CDR3 DNA reads TGTGCCAGCAGCGAAAGGTTAGCGGGCACAGATACGCAGTATTTT. Its translation: CASSERLAGTDTQYF.

This rearrangement joins TRBV4-1 to TRBJ2-4; maybe TRBD1 (5 bases). Trimming shortened V by 0 bases and J by 13 bases, and 19 bases separated the two germline ends. Germline CDR1 and CDR2: MGHRA and YSYEKL. The CDR3 extends over 15 amino acids. CDR3 amino acids: CASSQEPRTSDEQYF. The CDR3 DNA reads as TGCGCCAGCAGCCAAGAGCCTCGGACATCTGATGAGCAGTACTTC.

This chain links TRBV3-1 with TRBJ2-4; 9 nucleotides align to TRBD2. The end of the DNA aligns better with TRBJ2-7, so the J call may be wrong. Per germline, CDR1 LGHDT and CDR2 YNNKEL (reference sequence). The CDR3 loop spans 16 amino acids. CDR3 residues: CASSQDVGLATYEQYF. The CDR3 DNA reads as TGTGCCAGCAGCCAAGATGTGGGACTAGCTACCTACGAGCAGTACTTC.

This clonotype was seen more than once but under ten times. This chain uses TRBV20-1 with TRBJ2-7; D remains ambiguous. CDR1 and CDR2 (germline): DFQATT, SNEGSKA (reference sequence). The CDR3 length is 12 residues. V was cut by 3 bases and J by 2 bases, with 8 bases left in between. CDR3 residues: CSASKQTYEQYF. CDR3 nucleotides: TGCAGTGCTAGTAAACAAACCTACGAGCAGTACTTC.